A single sample gave rise to the 8 T cell receptor beta chains below, sequenced in a study of T cell repertoires in cytomegalovirus infection. TCRdb processed the reads anew with MiXCR; each CDR3 protein has one entry. The top ten clones hold less than 15% of a sample with 250,000 to 400,000 distinct CDR3 sequences, 25% of them seen once. No antigen has been identified for these receptors. The sample consisted of cultured PBMCs, taken from culture after CMV antigen stimulation. Every receptor here comes from a human donor in good health (CMV status not recorded). Some clones in this sample may be carry-over from other donors' samples.

This chain joins TRBV11-3 and TRBJ1-2; the match to TRBD1 covers 7 bases. The CDR3 extends over 22 amino acids. V dropped 0 bases and J dropped 8; count of bases not matched to a gene: 30. Germline V gene data show CDR1 as SGHNT and CDR2 as YENEEA. CDR3 in DNA: TGTGCCAGCAGCTTAGATCCGCGACCTGAGGAGTTCGGGACAGCGAAGGGATGGGGCTACACCTTC. Its protein product is CASSLDPRPEEFGTAKGWGYTF.

In its sample, this clonotype was seen a few times. This chain links TRBV6-6 with TRBJ2-3; 8 nucleotides align to TRBD2. V trimming: 0 bases; J trimming: 3 bases; junction bases outside the gene matches: 5. CDR1 and CDR2 (germline): MNHNY, SVGAGI (reference sequence). The CDR3 totals 16 residues. The CDR3 sequence is CASSYSLAGLTDTQYF. Here the CDR3 DNA reads TGTGCCAGCAGTTACTCGTTAGCGGGATTGACAGATACGCAGTATTTT.

This clonotype was picked up a small number of times. The chain combines TRBV6-5 with TRBJ1-1, with D unclear. The CDR3 covers 13 residues. Per germline, CDR1 MNHEY and CDR2 SVGAGI. The V end was cut by 4 bases, the J end by 0 bases, with 6 bases between. The CDR3 is CASSFDVNTEAFF. DNA of the CDR3: TGTGCCAGCAGTTTCGACGTGAACACTGAAGCTTTCTTT.

This clonotype was observed a few times. The rearrangement uses TRBV24-1 and TRBJ2-1; 8 nucleotides line up with TRBD1. Germline CDR1 reads KGHDR; CDR2 reads SFDVKD. V lost 4 bases to trimming and J lost 4 bases; unmatched junction nucleotides: 5. The CDR3 extends over 15 amino acids. The chain's CDR3 is CATSDPGQAYNEQFF. In nucleotides, the CDR3 is TGTGCCACCAGTGACCCGGGACAGGCATACAATGAGCAGTTCTTC.

This clonotype was detected a few times. This sequence joins TRBV7-9 and TRBJ1-1; no definite D call. V dropped 7 bases and J dropped 1 base, with 7 bases sitting between them. CDR1 and CDR2 from the germline V gene are SEHNR and FQNEAQ (reference sequence). This CDR3 region has 12 residues. DNA of the CDR3: TGTGCCAGCACCACTACGAACACTGAAGCTTTCTTT. It translates to CASTTTNTEAFF. Looking up the rest from reference TRBV7-9 and TRBJ1-1 gives the full variable domain: DTGVSQNPRHKITKRGQNVTFRCDPISEHNRLYWYRQTLGQGPEFLTYFQNEAQLEKSRLLSDRFSAERPKGSFSTLEIQRTEQGDSAMYLCASTTTNTEAFFGQGTRLTVV.

The rearrangement joins TRBV29-1 to TRBJ2-1; TRBD2 is a possible D gene (5 bases). V was cut by 6 bases and J by 4 bases, with 10 bases left in between. This CDR3 region has 12 residues. Germline lookup yields CDR1 SQVTM and CDR2 ANQGSEA. CDR3: CSVRETYNEQFF. The CDR3 nucleotides read TGCAGCGTCCGGGAAACGTACAATGAGCAGTTCTTC.

Comments on this clonotype: A much larger clone differs from this one at a single base, so this may be a read error. The V call is TRBV7-8, the J call TRBJ2-3; D may be TRBD2 (6 bases). V was pared by 5 bases and J by 1 base, with 16 bases between. The CDR3 runs 16 residues. The germline gives CDR1 SGHVS, CDR2 FQNEAQ. The CDR3 here is CASSPPSRRGTDTQYF. CDR3 coding DNA: TGTGCCAGCAGCCCCCCTAGCAGGAGGGGCACAGATACGCAGTATTTT.

At least ten counts were recorded for this clonotype. This chain joins TRBV19 and TRBJ2-1; 10 nucleotides align to TRBD2. Looked up from germline, CDR1 is LNHDA and CDR2 is SQIVND (reference sequence). With 5 bases clipped from V and 13 bases from J, the junction kept 8 bases outside the gene matches. There are 13 residues in the CDR3. CDR3 residues: CASSGSSGSPQFF. The CDR3, as DNA: TGTGCCAGTAGTGGATCTAGCGGGAGTCCACAGTTCTTC.